This T cell receptor beta chain was sequenced for a study of T-cell reconstitution after alpha-beta-depleted transplantation in children. Using unique molecular identifiers, the investigators prepared the TCRbeta library. Using its own MiXCR run on the PCR reads, TCRdb lists one record per CDR3 protein. The sample lists around 580,000 distinct CDR3 sequences, approximately 30% seen once, with approximately 39% in the top ten. The V gene lost 0 bases and the J gene lost 1 base, with 9 bases spanning the gap. This CDR3 has 15 residues. Looked up from germline, CDR1 is ENHRY and CDR2 is SYGVKD. This clonotype was seen just once. Its antigen is not identified. Study-wide findings and caveats: By one year post-transplant, T-cell counts and diversity largely arose from T cells that were newly produced. Expanded graft clones, several hundred of them, were reportedly the source of alpha-beta T cells about two months after transplant.

This receptor was obtained from a boy younger than two with Wiskott-Aldrich syndrome, due to receive a stem cell transplant. The V gene is TRBV10-3, the J gene TRBJ2-5, with D unclear. Sequencing used PBMCs, obtained before TCRalphabeta/CD19-depleted stem cell transplant. The CDR3 loop is CAISESSHIQETQYF. In nucleotides, the CDR3 is TGTGCCATCAGTGAGTCGAGTCACATCCAAGAGACCCAGTACTTC.